This T cell receptor (beta chain) was documented in a study of cytomegalovirus exposure and HLA in healthy donors. Clones were sequenced by immunoSEQ multiplex PCR, and TCRdb holds only the in-frame ones, with some missing. The top ten clones hold roughly 5.7% of a sample with some 240,000 clones, approximately 82% of them seen once. Trimming cost V 6 bases and J 3 bases; bases outside gene matches: 1. This CDR3 contains 12 residues. The germline V gene has CDR1 MNHEY and CDR2 SVGAGI. The J gene is TRBJ2-7, the V gene TRBV6-5, with 8 bases aligning to TRBD1. The sequenced sample consisted of PBMCs. The receptor's source is a woman between 18 and 29 years old in good health and CMV-seronegative. The CDR3, as DNA: TGTGCCAGCAGGGACAGGGTCTACGAGCAGTACTTC. Amino acids: CASRDRVYEQYF.